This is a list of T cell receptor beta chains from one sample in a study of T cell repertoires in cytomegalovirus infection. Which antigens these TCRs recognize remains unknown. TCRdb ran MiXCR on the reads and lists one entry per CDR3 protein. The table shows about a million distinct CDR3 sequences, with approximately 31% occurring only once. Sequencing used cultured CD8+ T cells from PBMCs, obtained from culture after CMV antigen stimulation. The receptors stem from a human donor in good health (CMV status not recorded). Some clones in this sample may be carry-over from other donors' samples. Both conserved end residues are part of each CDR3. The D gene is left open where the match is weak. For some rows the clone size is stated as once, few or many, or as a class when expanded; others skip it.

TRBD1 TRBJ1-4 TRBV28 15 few CASSFTRGPNEKLFF TGTGCCAGCAGTTTTACCAGGGGGCCTAATGAAAAACTGTTTTTT
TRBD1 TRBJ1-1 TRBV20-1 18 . CSARGTGGRTLLGTEAFF TGCAGTGCTAGAGGGACAGGGGGACGAACCCTTCTCGGGACTGAAGCTTTCTTT
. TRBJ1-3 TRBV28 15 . CASSPPPGMLNTIYF TGTGCCAGCAGTCCACCACCAGGGATGCTAAACACCATATATTTT
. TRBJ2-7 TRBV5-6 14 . CASSLKTSWREQYF TGTGCCAGCAGCTTGAAAACAAGCTGGCGCGAGCAGTACTTC
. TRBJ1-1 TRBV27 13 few CASRPGSYTEAFF TGTGCCAGCAGGCCCGGGTCGTACACTGAAGCTTTCTTT
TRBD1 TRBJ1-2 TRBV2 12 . CASYDRVYGYTF TGTGCCAGCTACGACAGGGTCTATGGCTACACCTTC
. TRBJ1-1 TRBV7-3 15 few CASSLMRRGRTEAFF TGTGCCAGCAGCTTAATGAGAAGGGGCAGGACTGAAGCTTTCTTT
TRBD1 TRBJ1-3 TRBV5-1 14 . CASRLWTGGNTIYF TGCGCCAGCAGGTTATGGACAGGAGGAAACACCATATATTTT
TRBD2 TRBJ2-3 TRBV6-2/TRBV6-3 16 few CASSAASGGPTDTQYF TGTGCCAGCAGTGCTGCTAGCGGCGGACCCACAGATACGCAGTATTTT
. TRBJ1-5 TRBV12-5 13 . CASGQTYNQPQHF TGTGCTAGTGGCCAAACGTACAATCAGCCCCAGCATTTT
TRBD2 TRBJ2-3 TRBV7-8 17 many CASSPLWTSGETDTQYF TGTGCCAGCAGCCCCCTTTGGACTAGCGGGGAAACAGATACGCAGTATTTT
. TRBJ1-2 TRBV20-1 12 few CSAIGAEYGYTF TGCAGTGCTATCGGGGCGGAATATGGCTACACCTTC
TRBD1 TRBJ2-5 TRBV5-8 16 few CASSLGQGARGETQYF TGTGCCAGCAGCTTGGGACAGGGGGCACGGGGAGAGACCCAGTACTTC
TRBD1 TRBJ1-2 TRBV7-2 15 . CASSFRQGTNYGYTF TGTGCCAGCAGCTTCAGACAGGGGACAAACTATGGCTACACCTTC
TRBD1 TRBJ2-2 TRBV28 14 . CASSFTRGTGELFF TGTGCCAGCAGTTTCACCAGGGGGACCGGGGAGCTGTTTTTT
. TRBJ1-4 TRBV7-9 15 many CASSLRGQGDEKLFF TGTGCCAGCAGCTTAAGGGGCCAGGGAGATGAAAAACTGTTTTTT
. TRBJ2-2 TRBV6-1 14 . CASSSSPNTGELFF TGTGCCAGCAGTTCTTCCCCGAACACCGGGGAGCTGTTTTTT
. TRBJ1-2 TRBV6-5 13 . CASSYVDNYGYTF TGTGCCAGCAGTTACGTGGATAACTATGGCTACACCTTC
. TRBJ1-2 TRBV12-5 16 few CASNGAGPLTNYGYTF TGTGCTAGTAACGGCGCTGGACCCCTTACTAACTATGGCTACACCTTC
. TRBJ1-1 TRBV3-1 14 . CASSQVWGGTEAFF TGTGCCAGCAGCCAAGTCTGGGGGGGCACTGAAGCTTTCTTT
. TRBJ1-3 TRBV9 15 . CASSVTALAGNTIYF TGTGCCAGCAGCGTGACTGCCCTGGCGGGAAACACCATATATTTT
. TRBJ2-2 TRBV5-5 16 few CASSGEGGANTGELFF TGTGCCAGCAGTGGGGAGGGGGGCGCGAACACCGGGGAGCTGTTTTTT
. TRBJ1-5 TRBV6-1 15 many CASSEGEGVYQPQHF TGTGCCAGCAGTGAAGGAGAAGGGGTGTATCAGCCCCAGCATTTT
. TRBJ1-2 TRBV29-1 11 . CSVPANYGYTF TGCAGCGTTCCAGCTAACTATGGCTACACCTTC
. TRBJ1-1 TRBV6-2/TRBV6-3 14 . CASSSSRGPTEAFF TGTGCCAGCAGCTCAAGCAGGGGCCCCACTGAAGCTTTCTTT
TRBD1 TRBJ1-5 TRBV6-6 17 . CASSYLRTGDSNQPQHF TGTGCCAGCAGTTACTTGAGGACAGGGGATAGCAATCAGCCCCAGCATTTT
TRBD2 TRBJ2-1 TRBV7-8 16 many CASSFLLAGVLYEQFF TGTGCCAGCAGCTTTTTACTAGCGGGGGTTCTCTATGAGCAGTTCTTC
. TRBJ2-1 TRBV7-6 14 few CASSSVTADNEQFF TGTGCCAGCAGCTCCGTGACAGCAGACAATGAGCAGTTCTTC
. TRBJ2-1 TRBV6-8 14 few CASSPGGQYNEQFF TGTGCCAGCAGCCCCGGGGGACAGTACAATGAGCAGTTCTTC
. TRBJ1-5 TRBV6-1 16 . CASSARAPGSNQPQHF TGTGCCAGCAGTGCTCGGGCCCCAGGGAGCAATCAGCCCCAGCATTTT
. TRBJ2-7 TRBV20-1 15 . CSARGGDSRFLEPYF TGCAGTGCTAGAGGGGGGGACAGTAGGTTCCTCGAGCCGTACTTC
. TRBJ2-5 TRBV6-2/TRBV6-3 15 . CAGAALRDQQETQYF TGTGCCGGCGCCGCCCTCCGGGACCAACAAGAGACCCAGTACTTC
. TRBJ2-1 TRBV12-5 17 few CASGFTLGGAVYNEQFF TGTGCTAGTGGTTTTACCCTGGGCGGGGCCGTTTACAATGAGCAGTTCTTC
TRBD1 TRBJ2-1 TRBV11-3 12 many CASSSEDRVLFF TGTGCCAGCAGCTCCGAGGACAGGGTGTTGTTCTTC
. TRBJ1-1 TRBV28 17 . CASSLGAALSGETEAFF TGTGCCAGCAGTTTAGGGGCAGCGCTTTCGGGGGAGACTGAAGCTTTCTTT
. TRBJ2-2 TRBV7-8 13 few CATDVLNTGELFF TGTGCCACCGACGTTCTTAACACCGGGGAGCTGTTTTTT
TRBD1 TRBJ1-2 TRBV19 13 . CASDTGTAYGYTF TGTGCCAGTGATACCGGGACAGCCTATGGCTACACCTTC
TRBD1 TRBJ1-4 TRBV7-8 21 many CASSLRYPDRVNLATNEKLFF TGTGCCAGCAGCTTACGGTATCCTGACAGGGTGAATCTCGCAACTAATGAAAAACTGTTTTTT
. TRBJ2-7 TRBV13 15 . CASSLNYREEDEQYF TGTGCCAGCAGCTTAAACTACAGGGAAGAAGACGAGCAGTACTTC
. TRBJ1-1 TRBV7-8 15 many CASSSLEAQNTEAFF TGTGCCAGCAGCTCCCTGGAGGCTCAGAACACTGAAGCTTTCTTT
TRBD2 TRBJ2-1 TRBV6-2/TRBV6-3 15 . CASSPRAGGPNEQFF TGTGCCAGCAGCCCGCGGGCGGGGGGCCCAAATGAGCAGTTCTTC
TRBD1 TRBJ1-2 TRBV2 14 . CASSDRGRFNGYTF TGTGCCAGCAGCGACAGGGGGCGCTTCAATGGCTACACCTTC
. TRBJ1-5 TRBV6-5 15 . CASKLGDGSNQPQHF TGTGCCAGCAAGTTGGGGGACGGTAGCAATCAGCCCCAGCATTTT
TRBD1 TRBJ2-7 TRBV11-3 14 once CARERTGTSYEQYF TGTGCCAGGGAAAGGACAGGAACCTCCTACGAGCAGTACTTC
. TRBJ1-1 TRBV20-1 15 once CSASYRGRLNTEAFF TGCAGTGCTAGCTACCGTGGCCGTTTGAACACTGAAGCTTTCTTT
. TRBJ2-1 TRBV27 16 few CASSLGTGAAYNEQFF TGTGCCAGCAGTTTAGGAACTGGGGCCGCATACAATGAGCAGTTCTTC
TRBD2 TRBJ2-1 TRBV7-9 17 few CASSLAGSGGSYNEQFF TGTGCCAGCAGCTTAGCGGGGAGCGGGGGGTCCTACAATGAGCAGTTCTTC
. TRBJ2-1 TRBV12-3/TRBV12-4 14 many CASSPLSGIDEQFF TGTGCCAGCAGTCCGTTATCGGGGATCGATGAGCAGTTCTTC
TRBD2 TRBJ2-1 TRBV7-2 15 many CASSLNSGGGYEQFF TGTGCCAGCAGCTTAAATAGCGGGGGGGGTTATGAGCAGTTCTTC
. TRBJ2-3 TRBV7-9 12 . CASSSTLDGQYF TGTGCCAGCAGTTCGACTCTCGACGGGCAGTATTTT
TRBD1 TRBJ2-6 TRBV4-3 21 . CASSQDWGTGNLFSGANVLTF TGCGCCAGCAGCCAAGATTGGGGGACAGGGAATTTATTCTCTGGGGCCAACGTCCTGACTTTC
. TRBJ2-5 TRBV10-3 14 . CAISERSSQETQYF TGTGCCATCAGTGAGAGATCCAGTCAAGAGACCCAGTACTTC
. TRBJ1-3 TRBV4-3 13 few CASSQAEGRAIYF TGCGCCAGCAGCCAAGCCGAAGGAAGGGCCATATATTTT
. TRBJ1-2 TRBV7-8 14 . CASSLKGNDYGYTF TGTGCCAGCAGCTTAAAGGGAAATGACTATGGCTACACCTTC
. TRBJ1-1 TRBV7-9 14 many CASSPANKNTEAFF TGTGCCAGCAGCCCGGCCAACAAGAACACTGAAGCTTTCTTT
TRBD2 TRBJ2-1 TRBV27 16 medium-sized CASSHIGGSFYNEQFF TGTGCCAGCAGCCATATCGGGGGGTCGTTCTACAATGAGCAGTTCTTC
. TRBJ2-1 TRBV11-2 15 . CASSTGQSSYNEQFF TGTGCCAGCAGCACTGGACAGAGCTCCTACAATGAGCAGTTCTTC